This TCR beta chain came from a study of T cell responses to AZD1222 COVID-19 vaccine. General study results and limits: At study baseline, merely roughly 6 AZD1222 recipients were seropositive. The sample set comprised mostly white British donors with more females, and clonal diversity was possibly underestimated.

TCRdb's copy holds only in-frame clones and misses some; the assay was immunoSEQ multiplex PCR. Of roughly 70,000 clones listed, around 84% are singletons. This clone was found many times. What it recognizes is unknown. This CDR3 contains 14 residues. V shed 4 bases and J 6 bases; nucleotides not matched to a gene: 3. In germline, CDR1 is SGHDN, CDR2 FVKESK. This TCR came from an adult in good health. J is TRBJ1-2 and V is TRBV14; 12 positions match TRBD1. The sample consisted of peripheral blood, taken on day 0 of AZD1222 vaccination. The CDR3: CASSRDRGLDGYTF. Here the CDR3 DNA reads TGTGCCAGCAGCCGGGACAGGGGGCTCGATGGCTACACCTTC.